These 24 T cell receptor beta chains originate from one sample sequenced in a study of PD-1 blockade in classical Hodgkin lymphoma. Relapses following autologous stem cell transplantation were seen in all patients, with brentuximab vedotin exposure varying. The table came from immunoSEQ multiplex PCR; TCRdb's copy has only in-frame clones and leaves some out. The data contain about 15,000 clones, 55% to 70% of them singletons. Sequencing was performed on peripheral blood mononuclear cells (PBMCs), taken at baseline. The receptor set was obtained from a human donor with classical Hodgkin lymphoma.

The chain carries TRBV19 and TRBJ1-5; no definite D call. The germline gives CDR1 LNHDA, CDR2 SQIVND (reference sequence). The V gene lost 0 bases and the J gene lost 2 bases, with 8 bases spanning the gap. CDR3 length: 15 amino acids. Here the CDR3 reads CASSIDPYGNQPQHF. Here the CDR3 DNA reads TGTGCCAGTAGTATAGATCCCTACGGCAATCAGCCCCAGCATTTT.

This chain links TRBV29-1 with TRBJ2-5, with 8 bases fitting TRBD1. Germline assignment: CDR1 SQVTM and CDR2 ANQGSEA. There are 15 residues in the CDR3. Losses at the gene ends were 0 bases for V and 4 bases for J; bases not matched to a gene: 7. The CDR3 DNA sequence: TGCAGCGTTGAAGAGGGGACCCAGGGGGCAGAGACCCAGTACTTC. Its protein product is CSVEEGTQGAETQYF.

V usage is TRBV5-6 and J usage is TRBJ1-2; D is undetermined. This CDR3 is 12 amino acids long. Per the germline V gene, CDR1 is SGHDT and CDR2 is YYEEEE. Trimming removed 2 bases from V and 6 bases from J, with 8 bases in between. The CDR3 DNA reads TGTGCCAGCAGCTTCCCGGGCGATGGCTACACCTTC. Its protein is CASSFPGDGYTF.

This chain connects TRBV9 to TRBJ2-3, with D unresolved. This CDR3 region has 15 residues. Trimming stripped 1 base from V and 1 base from J, with 10 bases between. CDR1 SGDLS and CDR2 YYNGEE come from the germline V gene. The DNA for the CDR3 is TGTGCCAGCAGCGTACCCCAGATGGGCACAGATACGCAGTATTTT. The encoded protein is CASSVPQMGTDTQYF.

This chain links TRBV27 with TRBJ1-5, with 10 positions matching TRBD1. The CDR3 covers 16 residues. With V trimmed by 4 bases and J by 5 bases, 8 bases remained unmatched. Germline assignment: CDR1 MNHEY and CDR2 SMNVEV (reference sequence). CDR3 amino acids: CASSSGTGANHQPQHF. CDR3 bases: TGTGCCAGCAGTTCTGGGACAGGGGCCAACCATCAGCCCCAGCATTTT.

This clone was recorded once. V usage is TRBV7-6 and J usage is TRBJ2-5; D not resolved. Trimming removed 2 bases from V and 5 bases from J, with 3 bases in between. The CDR3 is 11 residues long. Germline lookup yields CDR1 SGHVS and CDR2 FNYEAQ. This CDR3 reads CASSLLETQYF. CDR3 nucleotide sequence: TGTGCCAGCAGCTTATTGGAGACCCAGTACTTC.

CDR3 amino acids: CASSSVLAGYTDTQYF. In nucleotides, the CDR3 is TGTGCCAGCAGCTCGGTACTAGCGGGGTACACAGATACGCAGTATTTT. V and J are TRBV7-8 and TRBJ2-3; 10 bases map to TRBD2. From germline, CDR1 is SGHVS and CDR2 FQNEAQ. This CDR3 contains 16 residues. Trimming removed 4 bases from V and 2 bases from J; junction bases left unmatched: 6.

The genes are TRBV6-5 and TRBJ1-1; no definite D call. The CDR3 runs to 14 residues. Looked up from germline, CDR1 is MNHEY and CDR2 is SVGAGI. V dropped 6 bases and J dropped 3 bases, with 14 bases sitting between them. The CDR3 region has the DNA TGTGCCAGCAGAAGGCAGGTGGGTGACACTGAAGCTTTCTTT. Amino acid sequence: CASRRQVGDTEAFF.

As regards this clone: A junction boundary mismatches the germline segment, possibly from a read error. CDR3 sequence (DNA): TGTGCCGGCAGCTTGGGAGGTACCAACACCGGGGAGCTGTTTTTT. This gives the protein CAGSLGGTNTGELFF. The chain employs TRBV5-6 and TRBJ2-2, with D possibly TRBD2 on 6 matching bases. Germline-derived CDR1 and CDR2 are SGHDT and YYEEEE. The CDR3 contains 15 residues.

The rearrangement links TRBV28 to TRBJ1-1; 10 bases align to TRBD1. V lost 6 bases, J lost 0 bases, and 13 bases stayed unmatched. Germline CDR1 and CDR2: MDHEN and SYDVKM. This CDR3 has 18 residues. Here the CDR3 DNA reads TGTGCCAGCAGCGGCATACTCGGACAGGGGGGGATGAACACTGAAGCTTTCTTT. This encodes CASSGILGQGGMNTEAFF.

The rearrangement uses TRBV19 and TRBJ2-7, with D possibly being TRBD2 (7 bases). V was cut by 5 bases and J by 6 bases, with 20 bases left in between. The CDR3 is 15 residues long. Germline CDR1 LNHDA, CDR2 SQIVND (reference sequence). CDR3 sequence: CASSGEAGALGEQYF. The CDR3, as DNA: TGTGCCAGTAGTGGGGAGGCGGGGGCGCTCGGCGAGCAGTACTTC.

V is TRBV6-1 and J is TRBJ1-2; 9 bases are a match to TRBD1. The V and J ends lost 2 bases and 7 bases, in that order; junction bases with no gene match: 11. CDR3 length: 16 amino acids. Germline CDR1 is MNHNS and CDR2 is SASEGT. CDR3 DNA: TGTGCCAGCAGTGAAATACAGGGGGCGCTTGGTCGTGGCTACACCTTC. Translation gives CASSEIQGALGRGYTF.

The chain couples TRBV7-9 to TRBJ2-2; possibly TRBD2 for D (6 bases). Looked up from germline, CDR1 is SEHNR and CDR2 is FQNEAQ (reference sequence). Trimming shortened V by 4 bases and J by 4 bases, and 16 bases separated the two germline ends. The CDR3 has 16 residues. The chain's CDR3 is CASSSLSGRTTGELFF. CDR3 nucleotides: TGTGCCAGCAGCTCCCTTAGCGGTCGTACCACCGGGGAGCTGTTTTTT.

The chain is built from TRBV2 and TRBJ1-4; D perhaps matches TRBD1 (6 bases). The CDR3 totals 16 residues. V lost 5 bases to trimming and J lost 4 bases, with 17 bases between them. Germline V gene data show CDR1 as SNHLY and CDR2 as FYNNEI. The CDR3 loop is CASSLEEADSNEKLFF. The CDR3 nucleotides read TGTGCCAGCAGTTTGGAGGAGGCGGACAGTAATGAAAAACTGTTTTTT.

The chain links TRBV18 to TRBJ2-1; perhaps D is TRBD1 or TRBD2 (5 bases each). This CDR3 has 11 amino acids. Germline V gene sequence: CDR1 KGHSH, CDR2 LQKENI. Trimming left V 2 bases short and J 13 bases short, with 9 bases between. The CDR3 loop reads CASSPGDVQFF. The CDR3 DNA follows: TGTGCCAGCTCACCAGGGGACGTACAGTTCTTC.

This clone was found a few times. The chain is built from TRBV7-9 and TRBJ1-5; D call uncertain. V was cut by 5 bases and J by 2 bases, with 13 bases left in between. This CDR3 is built from 15 residues. CDR1 is SEHNR, CDR2 FQNEAQ, per germline (reference sequence). CDR3 residues: CASSPDDFGNQPQHF. The CDR3 DNA reads TGTGCCAGCAGCCCCGACGACTTCGGCAATCAGCCCCAGCATTTT.

The genes are TRBV7-9 and TRBJ2-1; TRBD2 might be the D (6 bases). The CDR3 covers 15 residues. Looked up from germline, CDR1 is SEHNR and CDR2 is FQNEAQ (reference sequence). V shed 7 bases and J shed 5 bases, with 18 bases lying between them. The DNA for the CDR3 is TGTGCCAGCACCCCACCCCTAGCGAAGGACAATGAGCAGTTCTTC. Its protein is CASTPPLAKDNEQFF.

The chain has TRBV4-2 and TRBJ2-1; TRBD2 agrees at 8 bases. This CDR3 is built from 18 residues. Germline V lookup: CDR1 LGHNA, CDR2 YNFKEQ. Trimming at V came to 1 base and at J to 6 bases, leaving 14 bases not matched to a gene. CDR3 nucleotides: TGTGCCAGCAGCCAAGGTGGGTCTAGCGGGTCGAGGGTCAATGAGCAGTTCTTC. It specifies CASSQGGSSGSRVNEQFF.

The chain carries TRBV21-1 and TRBJ1-5. TRBV21-1 is annotated as a pseudogene. The CDR3 totals 16 residues. CDR3 nucleotide sequence: TGTGCCAGCAGCAAAGTTTCGACGGGGAGCAATCAGCCCCAGCATTTT. This codes for CASSKVSTGSNQPQHF.

The rearrangement uses TRBV6-6 and TRBJ2-1; maybe TRBD2 (7 bases). Germline V CDR1 and CDR2: MNHNY, SVGAGI (reference sequence). The V end lost 8 bases, the J end lost 4 bases, and 18 bases lay between the germline ends. CDR3 size: 15 residues. The CDR3 nucleotides are TGTGCCAGCTCCCCAGGGGACTATTTATACAATGAGCAGTTCTTC. Its translation is CASSPGDYLYNEQFF.

In its sample, this clone ranks as large (0.1 to 1%). The genes are TRBV27 and TRBJ1-3; weak D call: TRBD1 (5 bases). Per germline, CDR1 MNHEY and CDR2 SMNVEV (reference sequence). CDR3 size: 15 residues. V lost 5 bases to trimming and J lost 4 bases, with 15 bases between them. The CDR3 spells CASSPRAGSGNTIYF. The CDR3 DNA follows: TGTGCCAGCAGTCCCCGCGCAGGGTCAGGAAACACCATATATTTT.

This clone was detected only a few times. The chain has TRBV10-3 and TRBJ2-7; D is ambiguous. The CDR3 covers 13 residues. V was trimmed by 9 bases and J by 2 bases, leaving 14 bases between them. Germline loops: CDR1 ENHRY, CDR2 SYGVKD. CDR3 residues: CAIAPTETYEQYF. The CDR3, as DNA: TGTGCCATAGCCCCCACAGAGACCTACGAGCAGTACTTC.

The chain recombines TRBV4-1 with TRBJ2-7; possibly TRBD2 for D (5 bases). CDR1 and CDR2 from the germline V gene are MGHRA and YSYEKL. CDR3 length: 15 amino acids. Trimming left V 1 base short and J 2 bases short, with 12 bases between. The CDR3 coding sequence is TGCGCCAGCAGCCAAGTGGCGGGCACTGCCTACGAGCAGTACTTC. Translating gives CASSQVAGTAYEQYF.

DNA for the CDR3: TGTGCCAGCAGTCCCCTAAGGGGGGAGCGGACCTACAATGAGCAGTTCTTC. It specifies CASSPLRGERTYNEQFF. V is TRBV27 and J is TRBJ2-1; D is tentatively TRBD1 or TRBD2 (6 bases each). This CDR3 spans 17 amino acids. Trimming cost V 5 bases and J 2 bases, with 19 bases left between them. Germline CDR1 MNHEY, CDR2 SMNVEV (reference sequence).